This passage covers 30 T cell receptor beta chains from one sample sequenced in a study of long-term antiretroviral therapy in people with HIV. An immunoSEQ assay, version v3.0, was performed at survey level. Using immunoSEQ multiplex PCR, the repertoire was profiled, and TCRdb retains in-frame clones only, with some absent. This repertoire shows approximately 24,000 clones, about 91% found once; its top ten account for roughly 8.9%. This material consisted of unsorted PBMCs, taken 1.8 years before starting antiretroviral therapy. These receptors all come from a man between 45 and 60 years old with HIV.

This chain uses TRBV9 with TRBJ2-1, with TRBD2 matching over 7 bases. After removal of 0 bases from V and 3 bases from J, the junction contained 3 bases not matched to a gene. The germline V gene encodes CDR1 SGDLS and CDR2 YYNGEE. The length of the CDR3 is 15 residues. The CDR3 reads CASSVDAGDYNEQFF. The CDR3 nucleotides read TGTGCCAGCAGCGTAGACGCGGGAGACTACAATGAGCAGTTCTTC.

The sample holds a few counts of this clone. V gene TRBV9 combines with J gene TRBJ1-1; D uncertain. Germline V gene lookup returns CDR1 SGDLS and CDR2 YYNGEE. V dropped 0 bases and J dropped 1 base, with 10 bases sitting between them. The CDR3 totals 15 residues. CDR3 in DNA: TGTGCCAGCAGCGTAGTGGGCAACCCGAACACTGAAGCTTTCTTT. Its translation is CASSVVGNPNTEAFF.

This rearrangement joins TRBV6-1 to TRBJ1-3; D not certain. Germline CDR1 and CDR2: MNHNS and SASEGT. The CDR3 contains 14 residues. V was cut by 8 bases and J by 4 bases, with 15 bases left in between. The CDR3 DNA follows: TGTGCCAGCCGTGGATCGGGGTTCGGAAACACCATATATTTT. Translation: CASRGSGFGNTIYF.

The rearrangement links TRBV28 to TRBJ2-4; D possibly corresponds to TRBD2 (5 bases). CDR1 and CDR2 (germline): MDHEN, SYDVKM. V was clipped by 2 bases and J by 6 bases, with 11 bases between them. The CDR3 length is 14 residues. The CDR3 coding sequence is TGTGCCAGCAGTTTACGGGGTCCGGGAAACATTCAGTACTTC. Its translation: CASSLRGPGNIQYF.

The V call is TRBV27, the J call TRBJ2-6; tentatively, D is TRBD1 (5 bases). CDR3 length: 15 amino acids. CDR1 is MNHEY and CDR2 is SMNVEV in the germline V gene (reference sequence). Trimming pared 6 bases from V and 0 bases from J, leaving 9 bases between. The CDR3 is CASRNRISGANVLTF. The CDR3 DNA is TGTGCCAGCAGAAACAGGATCTCTGGGGCCAACGTCCTGACTTTC.

This chain uses TRBV15 with TRBJ1-2, with D maybe TRBD1 (5 bases). The germline V gene encodes CDR1 LNHNV and CDR2 YYDKDF (reference sequence). V lost 1 base, J lost 1 base, and 7 bases lay in between. The CDR3 runs to 14 residues. The CDR3, as DNA: TGTGCCACCAGCAGAGCGGGGGATAACTATGGCTACACCTTC. This encodes CATSRAGDNYGYTF. Together with reference TRBV15 and TRBJ1-2, the CDR3 gives the full variable domain: DAMVIQNPRYQVTQFGKPVTLSCSQTLNHNVMYWYQQKSSQAPKLLFHYYDKDFNNEADTPDNFQSRRPNTSFCFLDIRSPGLGDTAMYLCATSRAGDNYGYTFGSGTRLTVV.

This clone was observed a handful of times. CDR3 bases: TGCGCCAGCATGGACAGCGGGTTGAACACCGGGGAGCTGTTTTTT. It translates to CASMDSGLNTGELFF. The chain is built from TRBV5-1 and TRBJ2-2; TRBD1 or TRBD2 may be the D gene (6 bases each). Germline V gives CDR1 SGHRS, CDR2 YFSETQ. The CDR3 contains 15 residues. Trimming shortened V by 6 bases and J by 1 base, and 13 bases separated the two germline ends.

The chain combines TRBV5-1 with TRBJ2-5; 7 bases map to TRBD2. Germline V gene sequence: CDR1 SGHRS, CDR2 YFSETQ. This CDR3 region has 16 residues. Losses at the gene ends were 0 bases for V and 5 bases for J; bases not matched to a gene: 10. The CDR3 region is CASSLAPAGQWETQYF. The CDR3 coding sequence is TGCGCCAGCAGCTTGGCGCCAGCGGGGCAATGGGAGACCCAGTACTTC.

The V and J genes are TRBV27 and TRBJ2-7, with D perhaps assigned TRBD1 or TRBD2 (6 bases each). The V and J ends lost 2 bases and 2 bases respectively, with 10 bases between them. The V gene's germline CDR1 is MNHEY and CDR2 SMNVEV (reference sequence). The CDR3 runs 14 residues. CDR3 protein: CASSLRGPTYEQYF. The CDR3 nucleotides read TGTGCCAGCAGTTTACGGGGGCCGACCTACGAGCAGTACTTC.

The rearrangement joins TRBV30 to TRBJ1-4, with D hard to call. Trimming removed 6 bases from V and 8 bases from J, with 22 bases in between. CDR1 is GTSNPN and CDR2 is SVGIG in the germline V gene (reference sequence). The CDR3 covers 15 residues. The CDR3 sequence is CACNRDKREGEKLFF. The CDR3 DNA reads as TGTGCCTGTAATCGCGATAAGAGGGAAGGCGAAAAACTGTTTTTT.

Details on this clone: Germline and junction disagree at one end, which may indicate a read error. V usage is TRBV4-2 and J usage is TRBJ2-3; 7 nucleotides match TRBD1. CDR3 length equals 13 residues. Germline CDR1 and CDR2: LGHNA and YNFKEQ. The CDR3 bases are TGTGCCAGCAGCCGCACAGGGACAGATATGCAGTATTTT. This sequence encodes CASSRTGTDMQYF.

As to this clone: This same CDR3 is encoded by further DNA sequences in the sample. V gene TRBV18 combines with J gene TRBJ1-2; D is uncertain. The CDR3 has 14 residues. Looked up from germline, CDR1 is KGHSH and CDR2 is LQKENI. V was shortened by 0 bases and J by 3 bases, with 8 bases between the two germline ends. The CDR3 is CASSPPEGDYGYTF. The CDR3 DNA sequence: TGTGCCAGCTCACCACCGGAGGGAGACTATGGCTACACCTTC.

This clone was counted between two and nine times. The chain combines TRBV28 with TRBJ1-2; 8 nucleotides line up with TRBD1. CDR3 length equals 12 residues. The V segment lost 4 bases and the J segment 11 bases; nucleotides outside the gene matches: 6. Germline loops: CDR1 MDHEN, CDR2 SYDVKM. The CDR3 region has the DNA TGTGCCAGCAGTTCGCCACAGGGGGAGTACACCTTC. Translation gives CASSSPQGEYTF.

The count of this clone is one. The chain uses TRBV7-8 and TRBJ2-7; possible D gene TRBD2, 8 bases. Germline V gene sequence: CDR1 SGHVS, CDR2 FQNEAQ. Trimming took 4 bases from V and 3 from J, leaving 16 bases between them. The CDR3 loop spans 15 amino acids. As DNA, the CDR3 is TGTGCCAGCAGCTCCGGGGGGGACAGATTCTACGAGCAGTACTTC. This codes for CASSSGGDRFYEQYF.

This clone was recorded a few times. The V and J genes are TRBV7-8 and TRBJ2-7; no reliable D call. V gave up 8 bases and J gave up 4 bases, with 18 bases separating them. Germline values: CDR1 SGHVS, CDR2 FQNEAQ. The CDR3 loop spans 14 amino acids. For the CDR3, the DNA is TGTGCCAGCGCAAGAATTGGGCTAGAGTACGAGCAGTACTTC. It encodes CASARIGLEYEQYF.

The J gene is TRBJ1-6, the V gene TRBV5-1; D might be TRBD1 (5 bases). The CDR3 is 14 residues long. The germline gives CDR1 SGHRS, CDR2 YFSETQ. The germline V and J ends were trimmed by 4 bases and 9 bases, with 14 bases remaining between them. CDR3 protein: CASSQGTPRSPLHF. CDR3 in DNA: TGCGCCAGCAGCCAAGGGACTCCGCGTTCACCCCTCCACTTT.

This clone has just one count. This chain joins TRBV5-6 and TRBJ2-3, with 11 bases lining up with TRBD2. This CDR3 spans 18 amino acids. The germline gives CDR1 SGHDT, CDR2 YYEEEE. V shed 0 bases, J shed 0 bases, and the junction held 6 bases outside the gene matches. CDR3 amino acids: CASSLGLAGGTSTDTQYF. In DNA form, the CDR3 reads TGTGCCAGCAGCTTGGGGCTAGCGGGAGGAACCAGCACAGATACGCAGTATTTT.

This clone was seen a few times. The chain is built from TRBV5-1 and TRBJ2-1, with TRBD1 as a possible D gene (5 bases). The CDR3 consists of 18 residues. Between the trimmed V and J ends, which lost 3 bases and 0 bases, there was a span of 19 bases. Germline V gives CDR1 SGHRS, CDR2 YFSETQ. CDR3 loop: CASSSMSGKGDSYNEQFF. CDR3 DNA sequence: TGCGCCAGCAGCTCGATGTCAGGGAAAGGGGACTCCTACAATGAGCAGTTCTTC.

The V call is TRBV10-3, the J call TRBJ2-2, with D unclear. V was cut by 4 bases and J by 6 bases, with 9 bases left in between. The CDR3 consists of 13 residues. Germline-derived CDR1 and CDR2 are ENHRY and SYGVKD. DNA of the CDR3: TGTGCCATCAGTGTTAGACTTCCCGGGGAGCTGTTTTTT. Its translation is CAISVRLPGELFF.

The chain joins TRBV29-1 to TRBJ2-3; a possible D gene is TRBD2 (5 bases). V shed 8 bases and J shed 1 base, with 16 bases lying between them. Germline CDR1 and CDR2: SQVTM and ANQGSEA. The CDR3 is 14 amino acids. Here the CDR3 reads CSNIDGKRTDTQYF. Here the CDR3 DNA reads TGCAGCAACATTGACGGGAAGCGCACAGATACGCAGTATTTT.

The chain couples TRBV11-2 to TRBJ1-4; no definite D call. Per the germline V gene, CDR1 is SGHAT and CDR2 is FQNNGV. The CDR3 is made up of 14 amino acids. V lost 5 bases to trimming and J lost 6 bases, with 13 bases between them. This chain's CDR3 is CASSPRGVHEKLFF. Written as DNA, the CDR3 is TGTGCCAGCAGCCCCCGCGGAGTTCATGAAAAACTGTTTTTT.

This clone ranks as large. The chain is built from TRBV7-9 and TRBJ1-2; TRBD1 might be the D (6 bases). Trimming removed 6 bases at V and 3 bases at J, with 11 bases between. The CDR3 runs to 13 residues. Germline CDR1 is SEHNR and CDR2 is FQNEAQ (reference sequence). CDR3 sequence reads: CASRGRGDYGYTF. In DNA form, the CDR3 reads TGTGCCAGCAGGGGCAGGGGAGACTATGGCTACACCTTC.

The chain has TRBV5-1 and TRBJ1-3; 10 positions agree with TRBD1. CDR1 and CDR2 (germline): SGHRS, YFSETQ. With 4 bases clipped from V and 2 bases from J, the junction kept 3 bases outside the gene matches. The CDR3 covers 15 residues. The chain's CDR3 is CASSIGQGAGNTIYF. The DNA of the CDR3 is TGCGCCAGCAGCATCGGACAGGGGGCTGGAAACACCATATATTTT.

This clone has more than one count but fewer than ten. This chain joins TRBV7-3 and TRBJ2-3, with 12 bases matching TRBD2. This CDR3 is 15 amino acids long. With V trimmed by 6 bases and J by 5 bases, 6 bases remained unmatched. Looked up from germline, CDR1 is SGHTA and CDR2 is FQGTGA. CDR3 in amino acids: CASRSLAGGLDTQYF. As DNA, the CDR3 is TGTGCCAGCAGATCCCTAGCGGGAGGGTTAGATACGCAGTATTTT.

This chain uses TRBV5-6 with TRBJ1-3; possibly TRBD1 for D (5 bases). This CDR3 contains 15 residues. V gave up 4 bases and J gave up 0 bases, with 11 bases separating them. Germline values: CDR1 SGHDT, CDR2 YYEEEE. The CDR3 DNA sequence: TGTGCCAGCAGCCGAACAGGCAGCTCTGGAAACACCATATATTTT. Translated: CASSRTGSSGNTIYF.

CDR3 DNA sequence: TGTGCCAGCAGTTTGGGACTAGCGGGAGTTGTCGGGGAGCTGTTTTTT. Translating it yields CASSLGLAGVVGELFF. The rearrangement uses TRBV6-5 and TRBJ2-2; TRBD2 aligns across 14 bases. Trimming at V came to 4 bases and at J to 7 bases, leaving 5 bases not matched to a gene. The germline V gene has CDR1 MNHEY and CDR2 SVGAGI. The CDR3 has 16 amino acids.

The rearrangement joins TRBV2 to TRBJ2-7; D perhaps matches TRBD2 (7 bases). Germline CDR1 SNHLY, CDR2 FYNNEI. The CDR3 extends over 13 amino acids. Between the trimmed V and J ends, which lost 10 bases and 4 bases, there was a span of 17 bases. CDR3 DNA: TGTGCCACCTGGGGGGGGCGGGAGTACGAGCAGTACTTC. The encoded protein is CATWGGREYEQYF.

This sequence joins TRBV9 and TRBJ1-6; tentative D call: TRBD1 (6 bases). CDR3 length equals 15 residues. V lost 4 bases, J lost 6 bases, and 14 bases lay in between. Per the germline V gene, CDR1 is SGDLS and CDR2 is YYNGEE. The DNA for the CDR3 is TGTGCCAGCAGCAGTACGGGACACCGTAATTCACCCCTCCACTTT. Translation: CASSSTGHRNSPLHF.

V gene TRBV5-1 combines with J gene TRBJ2-5; 9 nucleotides align to TRBD2. Germline CDR1 reads SGHRS; CDR2 reads YFSETQ. J lost 5 bases, V lost 4 bases, and 12 bases had no gene match. The CDR3 sequence is 16 residues long. The CDR3 region has the DNA TGCGCCAGCAGCGCGCGGACGCTAGCGGGACAGGAGACCCAGTACTTC. It encodes CASSARTLAGQETQYF.

The chain has TRBV4-2 and TRBJ2-6; D unclear. Germline-derived CDR1 and CDR2 are LGHNA and YNFKEQ. V was pared by 0 bases and J by 0 bases, with 6 bases between. The CDR3 is made up of 16 amino acids. The CDR3 is CASSQDADSGANVLTF. In DNA form, the CDR3 reads TGTGCCAGCAGCCAAGATGCGGACTCTGGGGCCAACGTCCTGACTTTC.